These T cell receptor beta chains were read from a single sample in a study of identical twins. In TCRdb, the 5' RACE reads were re-called with MiXCR into one record per CDR3 protein. The sample carries some 560,000 distinct CDR3 sequences, approximately 10% recorded once. The data were also submitted as part of a second study, on yellow fever vaccine responses in identical twins.

The sequencing sample was made of PBMCs. Receptor source: a woman aged 18-29 years in good health. CDR3s include the opening cysteine and the closing phenylalanine or tryptophan. A D gene is named only where the DNA matches it firmly. Where a row states a size, it is once, few, many or the class of an expanded clone; other rows omit it.

>-|TRBV20-1|TRBJ2-5|-
TGCAGTGCTAGAGATCTTAATTACGACCTAGAGACCCAGTACTTC
CSARDLNYDLETQYF
>-|TRBV20-1|TRBJ1-2|many
TGCAGTGCTGACGGACACTATGGCTACACCTTC
CSADGHYGYTF
>-|TRBV20-1|TRBJ2-2|-
TGCAGTGCTAGAGATCGCAGGGGATATAACACCGGGGAGCTGTTTTTT
CSARDRRGYNTGELFF
>-|TRBV27|TRBJ2-7|-
TGTGCCAGCAGTTTACGGGACACCAACTACGAGCAGTACTTC
CASSLRDTNYEQYF
>TRBD1|TRBV5-6|TRBJ1-6|few
TGTGCCAGCAGCTCTGGACAGGGTGGATCACCCCTCCACTTT
CASSSGQGGSPLHF
>-|TRBV6-1|TRBJ2-4|many
TGTGCCAGCACCACGTCAGGCCGGGACGGCAAAAACATTCAGTACTTC
CASTTSGRDGKNIQYF
>-|TRBV14|TRBJ2-7|-
TGTGCCAGCAGCCAGGCCCTCGGGAGCTCCTACGAGCAGTACTTC
CASSQALGSSYEQYF
>-|TRBV6-5|TRBJ1-2|few
TGTGCCAGCAGTTTCGTGGACAGCCCGTATGGCTACACCTTC
CASSFVDSPYGYTF
>-|TRBV6-2/TRBV6-3|TRBJ2-5|-
TGTGCCAGCGAACCAACCGGGACGTCTCAAGAGACCCAGTACTTC
CASEPTGTSQETQYF
>-|TRBV25-1|TRBJ1-4|-
TGTGCCAGCAGAAGTCTCCTAACAGGGTCAAATGAAAAACTGTTTTTT
CASRSLLTGSNEKLFF
>TRBD1|TRBV29-1|TRBJ2-7|few
TGCAGCGTTGACACAGGGGTCCCCCACGAGCAGTACTTC
CSVDTGVPHEQYF
>-|TRBV7-2|TRBJ2-3|many
TGTGCCAGCAGCCCGCGAACTCAACGGGTCGCAGATACGCAGTATTTT
CASSPRTQRVADTQYF
>TRBD1|TRBV18|TRBJ1-1|-
TGTGCCAGCTCACCACAGGGGGCGATTCCCAACACTGAAGCTTTCTTT
CASSPQGAIPNTEAFF
>TRBD2|TRBV7-9|TRBJ2-3|-
TGTGCCAGCACCAAAAGACTAGCGGGAGATACGCAGTATTTT
CASTKRLAGDTQYF
>TRBD1|TRBV5-5|TRBJ2-1|many
TGTGCCAGCAGCATGACAGGGGCTCCGGTCAATGAGCAGTTCTTC
CASSMTGAPVNEQFF
>-|TRBV20-1|TRBJ2-1|-
TGCAGTGCTAGAGATGGCGGCCAGGGGCGGGATGAGCAGTTCTTC
CSARDGGQGRDEQFF
>TRBD2|TRBV24-1|TRBJ2-1|many
TGTGCCACCAGTGATTTGGTAGCGGGAGGGCCTATGGGTGAGCAGTTCTTC
CATSDLVAGGPMGEQFF
>TRBD2|TRBV27|TRBJ2-7|few
TGTGCCAGCAGTTTCTCTTCAGCGGGGGTTCCATACGAGCAGTACTTC
CASSFSSAGVPYEQYF
>-|TRBV7-8|TRBJ2-7|-
TGTGCCAGCAGCTTAGTCTCAGGGACCTCCTACGAGCAGTACTTC
CASSLVSGTSYEQYF
>-|TRBV6-5|TRBJ2-5|few
TGTGCCAGCAGTTACTCGCAGGCCTCAGAGACCCAGTACTTC
CASSYSQASETQYF
>-|TRBV4-3|TRBJ2-7|few
TGCGCCAGCAGCCCGGACGGGGGCTCCTACGAGCAGTACTTC
CASSPDGGSYEQYF
>-|TRBV2|TRBJ2-1|few
TGTGCCAGCAGTGAAACTGCAGCCCACACTTACAATGAGCAGTTCTTC
CASSETAAHTYNEQFF
>-|TRBV5-1|TRBJ2-1|many
TGCGCCAGCAGCTTGGCCGGGGGTTGGAATGAGCAGTTCTTC
CASSLAGGWNEQFF
>-|TRBV5-5|TRBJ2-3|few
TGTGCCAGCAGCTGGAAGGGGGACTCCACAGATACGCAGTATTTT
CASSWKGDSTDTQYF
>TRBD2|TRBV29-1|TRBJ2-1|-
TGCAGCGTTGAAGGGGGGTTACTAGCGGGGGGATACAATGAGCAGTTCTTC
CSVEGGLLAGGYNEQFF
>-|TRBV7-8|TRBJ2-5|few
TGTGCCAGCAGCTTAGCCTGGGGGATCCAGCAAGGGACCCAGTACTTC
CASSLAWGIQQGTQYF
>TRBD2|TRBV2|TRBJ2-7|few
TGTGCCAGCAAATGGGAGGGGAATCGATACCGGGGGGGCTACGAGCAGTACTTC
CASKWEGNRYRGGYEQYF
>-|TRBV18|TRBJ2-3|few
TGTGCCAGCTCACCAACAGAGAACACAGATACGCAGTATTTT
CASSPTENTDTQYF
>TRBD1|TRBV29-1|TRBJ2-7|few
TGCAGCGTTGTAGGGCACTGGGGACAGGGGTCCTACGAGCAGTACTTC
CSVVGHWGQGSYEQYF
>-|TRBV4-1|TRBJ2-7|many
TGCGCCAGCAGCGGAGATTATACCCGTATGGGGGCACGAGTGGAGCAGTACTTC
CASSGDYTRMGARVEQYF
>TRBD1|TRBV20-1|TRBJ1-1|few
TGCAGTGCTAGGCCCGACAGGGGTGAGGCTTTCTTT
CSARPDRGEAFF
>-|TRBV2|TRBJ2-3|-
TGTGCCAGCAGTACTGAAACAGATACGCAGTATTTT
CASSTETDTQYF
>-|TRBV4-3|TRBJ2-1|-
TGCGCCAGCAGCCAGAGAGGAGACCCGTACAATGAGCAGTTCTTC
CASSQRGDPYNEQFF
>-|TRBV6-2/TRBV6-3|TRBJ2-1|-
TGTGCCAGCAGTTACTCGCAGCGCGGATTGGATAATGAGCAGTTCTTC
CASSYSQRGLDNEQFF
>-|TRBV6-2/TRBV6-3|TRBJ2-3|few
TGTGCCAGCAGTTACGAGCGGGTCTACACAGATACGCAGTATTTT
CASSYERVYTDTQYF
>TRBD2|TRBV29-1|TRBJ2-3|few
TGCAGCGTTGGGGGTCTGACTAGCGGGAAGCCAGATACGCAGTATTTT
CSVGGLTSGKPDTQYF
>-|TRBV30|TRBJ2-2|-
TGTGCCTGGAGACAGGGTTTGAACACCGGGGAGCTGTTTTTT
CAWRQGLNTGELFF
>-|TRBV7-8|TRBJ1-1|-
TGTGCCAGCAGCTTTACAACAACACAGAACACTGAAGCTTTCTTT
CASSFTTTQNTEAFF
>-|TRBV10-3|TRBJ1-5|few
TGTGCCATCAGTGACGGACAGAATCAGCCCCAGCATTTT
CAISDGQNQPQHF
>-|TRBV7-5|TRBJ2-5|-
-
CISVPEAYRDSPKETQYF
>TRBD2|TRBV28|TRBJ2-7|-
TGTGCCAGCAGTTTTCCTCTAGCGGGAGCCTACGAGCAGTACTTC
CASSFPLAGAYEQYF
>TRBD2|TRBV5-6|TRBJ2-2|-
TGTGCCAGCAGCATTAGCGGGAGGGCCTCCGGGGAGCTGTTTTTT
CASSISGRASGELFF